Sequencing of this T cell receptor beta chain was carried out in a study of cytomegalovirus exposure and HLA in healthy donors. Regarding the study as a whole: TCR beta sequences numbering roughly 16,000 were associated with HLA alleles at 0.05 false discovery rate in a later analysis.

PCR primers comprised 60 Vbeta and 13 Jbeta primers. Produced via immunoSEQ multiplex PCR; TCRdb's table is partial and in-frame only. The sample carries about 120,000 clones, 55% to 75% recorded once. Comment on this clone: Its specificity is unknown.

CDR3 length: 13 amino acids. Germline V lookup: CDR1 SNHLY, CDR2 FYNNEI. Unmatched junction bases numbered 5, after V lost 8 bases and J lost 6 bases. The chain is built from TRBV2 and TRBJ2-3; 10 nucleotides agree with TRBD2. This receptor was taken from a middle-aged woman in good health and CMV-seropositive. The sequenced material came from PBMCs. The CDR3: CASPSGRSDTQYF. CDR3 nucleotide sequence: TGTGCCAGCCCTAGCGGGAGAAGCGATACGCAGTATTTT. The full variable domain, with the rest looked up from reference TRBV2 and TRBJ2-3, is EPEVTQTPSHQVTQMGQEVILRCVPISNHLYFYWYRQILGQKVEFLVSFYNNEISEKSEIFDDQFSVERPDGSNFTLKIRSTKLEDSAMYFCASPSGRSDTQYFGPGTRLTVL.